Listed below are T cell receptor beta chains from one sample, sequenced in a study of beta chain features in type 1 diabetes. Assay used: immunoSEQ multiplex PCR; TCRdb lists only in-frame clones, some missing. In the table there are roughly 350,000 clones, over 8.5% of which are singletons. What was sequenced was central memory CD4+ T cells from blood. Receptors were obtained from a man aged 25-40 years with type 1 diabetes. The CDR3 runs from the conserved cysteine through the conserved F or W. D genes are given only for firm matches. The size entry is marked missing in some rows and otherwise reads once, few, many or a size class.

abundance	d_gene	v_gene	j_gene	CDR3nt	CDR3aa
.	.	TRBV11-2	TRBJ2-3	TGTGCCAGCAGCTTACTTAGCGGCACAGATACGCAGTATTTT	CASSLLSGTDTQYF
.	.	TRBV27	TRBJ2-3	TGTGCCAGCAGTTTAAAGCGAGGGGGCACAGATACGCAGTATTTT	CASSLKRGGTDTQYF
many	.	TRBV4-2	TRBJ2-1	TGTGCCAGCAGCCAAGATCGAAGGGAGCAGTTCTTC	CASSQDRREQFF
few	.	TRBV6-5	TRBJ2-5	TGTGCCAGCAGTTACTCGAGGAACCAAGAGACCCAGTACTTC	CASSYSRNQETQYF
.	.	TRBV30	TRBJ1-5	TGTGCCTGGAGTGTAAGGGGCGGCAATCAGCCCCAGCATTTT	CAWSVRGGNQPQHF
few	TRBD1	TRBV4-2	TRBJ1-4	TGTGCCAGCAGCCAAGTTGGACAGGGATCTAATGAAAAACTGTTTTTT	CASSQVGQGSNEKLFF
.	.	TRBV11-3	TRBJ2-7	TGTGCCAGCAGCTTCGGGGGGGACAGGAACGAGCAGTACTTC	CASSFGGDRNEQYF
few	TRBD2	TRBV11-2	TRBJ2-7	TGTGCCTCAGGCGGGACTAGCGGTTCCTACGAGCAGTACTTC	CASGGTSGSYEQYF
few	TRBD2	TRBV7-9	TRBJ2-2	TGTGCCAGCAGCCTGAGACTAGCGGACACCGGGGAGCTGTTTTTT	CASSLRLADTGELFF
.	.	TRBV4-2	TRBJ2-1	TGTGCCAGCAGCCAAGATGAGGACACGAGGCCCTACAATGAGCAGTTCTTC	CASSQDEDTRPYNEQFF
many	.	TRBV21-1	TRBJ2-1	TGTGCCAGCAGCAATGAATATTACAATGAGCAGTTCTTC	CASSNEYYNEQFF
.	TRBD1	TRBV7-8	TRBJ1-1	TGTGCCAGCAGCTTATCTTTAGGGACAGTCGCCACTGAAGCTTTCTTT	CASSLSLGTVATEAFF
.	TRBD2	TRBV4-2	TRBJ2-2	TGTGCCAGCAGCCCGTCCAGCGGGAGGACCGGGGAGCTGTTTTTT	CASSPSSGRTGELFF
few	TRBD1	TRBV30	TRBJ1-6	TGTGCCTGGAGTGTAAGGGGACAGGGGAGTTCACCCCTCCACTTT	CAWSVRGQGSSPLHF
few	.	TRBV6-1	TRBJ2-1	TGTGCCAGCAGCCGTCAAGCGGGCAATGAGCAGTTCTTC	CASSRQAGNEQFF
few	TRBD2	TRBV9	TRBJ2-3	TGTGCCAGCAGCTTGGGACTAAGCACAGATACGCAGTATTTT	CASSLGLSTDTQYF
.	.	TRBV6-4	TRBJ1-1	TGTGCCATCCTCTCATCGACAGCGACTGAAGCTTTCTTT	CAILSSTATEAFF
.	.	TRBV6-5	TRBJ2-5	TGTGCCAGCAGTTACGCAGGTGGAGAGACCCAGTACTTC	CASSYAGGETQYF
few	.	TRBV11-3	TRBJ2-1	TGTGCCAGCAGCTTGTTCAGCAATGAGCAGTTCTTC	CASSLFSNEQFF
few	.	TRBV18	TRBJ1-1	TGTGCCAGCTCAGGAGGAGGGCTCGGCGAAGCTTTCTTT	CASSGGGLGEAFF
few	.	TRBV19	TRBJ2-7	TGTGCCAGTAGTGCTTCGACACTTTCCTACGAGCAGTACTTC	CASSASTLSYEQYF
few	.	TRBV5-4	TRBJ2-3	TGTGCCAGCAGCTTGGTGGGGCCGTCTGGCACAGATACGCAGTATTTT	CASSLVGPSGTDTQYF
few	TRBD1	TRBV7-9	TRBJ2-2	TGTGCATTAGACAGGGTAACCGGGGAGCTGTTTTTT	CALDRVTGELFF
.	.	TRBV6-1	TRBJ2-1	TGTGCCAGCAGGGTTGACAGACAAACCTACAATGAGCAGTTCTTC	CASRVDRQTYNEQFF
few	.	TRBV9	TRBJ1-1	TGTGCCAGCAGCGTAGGGGTAGGGATTGAAGCTTTCTTT	CASSVGVGIEAFF
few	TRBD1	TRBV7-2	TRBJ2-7	TGTGCCAGCAGCTCCTCCGGGACAGGGCCCTACGAGCAGTACTTC	CASSSSGTGPYEQYF
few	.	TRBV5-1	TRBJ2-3	TGCGCCAGCAGCTCGGTATTCCCAACGTGGGGAGATACGCAGTATTTT	CASSSVFPTWGDTQYF
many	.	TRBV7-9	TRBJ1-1	TGTGCCAGCAGCCCTGGGGGATCGAACACTGAAGCTTTCTTT	CASSPGGSNTEAFF
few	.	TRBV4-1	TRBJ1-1	TGCGCCAGCAGCCAAGATCCCGTAGGGGCGCGGGGCACTGAAGCTTTCTTT	CASSQDPVGARGTEAFF
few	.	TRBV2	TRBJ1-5	TGTGCCAGCAGTGAAAGGGCGGCAGGGCGACAGCCCCAGCATTTT	CASSERAAGRQPQHF
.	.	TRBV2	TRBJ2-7	TGTGCCAGCAGTGGGTTCTACGAGCAGTACTTC	CASSGFYEQYF
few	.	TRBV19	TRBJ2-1	TGTGCCAGTAGTGTCACAGGGTCCCCCAATGAGCAGTTCTTC	CASSVTGSPNEQFF
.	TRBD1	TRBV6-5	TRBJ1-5	TGTGCCAGCAGTTCCAGGGGGAGCGGCAATCAGCCCCAGCATTTT	CASSSRGSGNQPQHF
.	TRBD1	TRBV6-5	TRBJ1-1	TGTGCCAGCACTACCTACAGGGGGAACACTGAAGCTTTCTTT	CASTTYRGNTEAFF
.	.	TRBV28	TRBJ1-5	TGTGCCAGCAGTCCGGGGATGGACAATCAGCCCCAGCATTTT	CASSPGMDNQPQHF
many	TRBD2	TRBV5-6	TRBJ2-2	TGTGCCAGCAGCTACGGACTAGCGGGGCCTGACACCGGGGAGCTGTTTTTT	CASSYGLAGPDTGELFF
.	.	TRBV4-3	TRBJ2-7	TGCGCCAGCGCGGTGGCTACAGGGCCTTTC	CASAVATGPF
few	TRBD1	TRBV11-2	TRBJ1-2	TGTGCCAGCAGCGCTACGGGACAGGGGGTAAAGGGCTACACCTTC	CASSATGQGVKGYTF
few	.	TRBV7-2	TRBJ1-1	TGTGCCAGCAGAATTCAAGGTTATGAAGCTTTCTTT	CASRIQGYEAFF
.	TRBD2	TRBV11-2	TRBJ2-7	TGTGCCAGCAGCTTGGAGGGACTAGCGAGAGGGGAGCAGTACTTC	CASSLEGLARGEQYF
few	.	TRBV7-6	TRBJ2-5	TGTGCCAGCAGCCGATACAGAGAGACCCAGTACTTC	CASSRYRETQYF
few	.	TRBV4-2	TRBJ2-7	TGTGCCAGCAGCTTTGGACAGAGCTACGAGCAGTACTTC	CASSFGQSYEQYF
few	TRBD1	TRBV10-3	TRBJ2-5	TGTGCCATCAGTGACCATGGACAGGGGGGAGAGACCCAGTACTTC	CAISDHGQGGETQYF